The present T cell receptor (beta chain) was sequenced within a study of T cells in narcolepsy (dated by TCRdb to the late 2010s). Context from the whole study: Patients with narcolepsy type 1 or type 2 (NT1, NT2) were enrolled in the study together with healthy control donors. The study sought autoreactive T cells targeting hypocretin neuron self-antigens (hypocretin, TRIB2) in narcolepsy patients, using TCR Vbeta sequencing to track clonotypes in blood and CSF.

For TCR Vbeta sequencing, memory CD4+ T cells were sorted ex vivo from the peripheral blood of narcolepsy patients and healthy controls. The library was generated by the immunoSEQ multiplex PCR assay. The immuneACCESS repertoire file appears here via TCRdb, limited to in-frame rearrangements. These files lack a portion of the clones; in checked studies, under half of the deficit traces to unresolved V genes, and the cause of the others is not known. The sample includes tens of thousands of clones, with about 80% observed a single time. Around 3.7% of the sample is in the top ten clones. The cysteine opens and the phenylalanine closes a CDR3 of 12 amino acids. The retained sequence is limited to the CDR3, 36 bases, with the frame set at the first base. Cut back by 10 bases and 6 bases, the V and J ends lie 16 bases apart. CDR1 and CDR2, looked up from the germline V gene, are MNHEY and SVGAGI. Broad study findings and their caveats: Autoreactive clonotypes were reported to be detected serially in the blood of the same patients and of different patients, but not in the blood of healthy controls. Patients and controls had comparable numbers of sequenced blood memory CD4+ clonotypes, averaging about 37,000 and 33,000, respectively. No sequences matching autoreactive T cell clones were contained in some blood memory CD4+ repertoires from patients and controls. Plots that compared CSF and blood CD4+ T cell clonotypes from the same patient highlighted HCRT-specific and TRIB2-specific autoreactive clonotypes.

Note on this clone: Its antigen specificity is not known. No quality values exist for individual bases; no much larger clone is one base distant.

The sequence links TRBV6-5 to TRBJ2-7; the D gene cannot be resolved beyond TRBD1 or TRBD2, each matching 5 bases. The sample comprised CD45RA- memory CD4+ T cells from PBMCs. The cell subset or site label for this specimen denotes: memory T cells sorted ex vivo from peripheral blood. The sequence was collected from a human donor with narcolepsy. The CDR3 region: CATGALVREQYF. The DNA is as follows: TGTGCCACCGGGGCCCTCGTCCGCGAGCAGTACTTC.